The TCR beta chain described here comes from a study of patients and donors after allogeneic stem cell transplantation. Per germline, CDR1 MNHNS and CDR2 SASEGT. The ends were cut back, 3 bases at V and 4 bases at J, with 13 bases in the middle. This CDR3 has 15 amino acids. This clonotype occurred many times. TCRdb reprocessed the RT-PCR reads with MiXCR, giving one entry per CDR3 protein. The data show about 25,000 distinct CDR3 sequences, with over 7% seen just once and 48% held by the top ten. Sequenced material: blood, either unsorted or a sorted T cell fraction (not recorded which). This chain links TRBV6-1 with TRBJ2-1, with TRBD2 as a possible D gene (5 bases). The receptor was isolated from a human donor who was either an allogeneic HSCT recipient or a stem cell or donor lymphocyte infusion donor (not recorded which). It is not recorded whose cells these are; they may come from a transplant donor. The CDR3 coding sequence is TGTGCCAGCAGTGAGTACCGTTCGGGGTACAATGAGCAGTTCTTC. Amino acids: CASSEYRSGYNEQFF.